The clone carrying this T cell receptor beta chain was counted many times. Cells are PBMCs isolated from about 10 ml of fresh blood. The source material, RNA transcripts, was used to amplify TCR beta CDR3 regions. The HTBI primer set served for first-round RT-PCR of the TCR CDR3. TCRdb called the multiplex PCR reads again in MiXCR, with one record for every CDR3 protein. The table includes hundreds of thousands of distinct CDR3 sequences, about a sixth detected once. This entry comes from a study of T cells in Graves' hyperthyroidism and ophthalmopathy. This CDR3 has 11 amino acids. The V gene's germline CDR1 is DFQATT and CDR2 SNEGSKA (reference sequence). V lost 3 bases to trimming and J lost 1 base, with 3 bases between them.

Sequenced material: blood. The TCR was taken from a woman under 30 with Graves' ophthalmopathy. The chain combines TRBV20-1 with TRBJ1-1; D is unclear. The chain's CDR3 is CSASGNTEAFF. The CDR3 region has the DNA TGCAGTGCTAGCGGGAACACTGAAGCTTTCTTT.